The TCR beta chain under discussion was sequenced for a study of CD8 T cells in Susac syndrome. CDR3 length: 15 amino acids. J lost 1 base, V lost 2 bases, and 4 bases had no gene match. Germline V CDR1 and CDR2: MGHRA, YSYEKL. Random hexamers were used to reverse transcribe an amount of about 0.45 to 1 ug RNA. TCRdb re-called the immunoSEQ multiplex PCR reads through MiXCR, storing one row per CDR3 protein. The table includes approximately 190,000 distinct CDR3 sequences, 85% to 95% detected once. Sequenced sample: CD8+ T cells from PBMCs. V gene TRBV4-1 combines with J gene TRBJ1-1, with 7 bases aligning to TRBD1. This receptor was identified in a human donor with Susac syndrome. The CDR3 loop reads CASSQLTGQNTEAFF. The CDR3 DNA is TGCGCCAGCAGCCAACTGACAGGGCAGAACACTGAAGCTTTCTTT.